The 24 T cell receptor beta chains in this list originate from one sample, sequenced in a study of cytomegalovirus exposure and HLA in healthy donors. Vbeta (60) and Jbeta (13) primers were used in the PCR. Repertoires were generated with immunoSEQ multiplex PCR, while TCRdb's copy carries only in-frame clones and drops some. The profile shows some 160,000 clones, more than 65% of them singletons. Sequenced: PBMCs. These TCRs come from a man aged 45 to 65 in good health and CMV-seropositive.

A few counts support this clone. This sequence joins TRBV29-1 and TRBJ2-7; 10 bases line up with TRBD1. Germline CDR1 reads SQVTM; CDR2 reads ANQGSEA. The CDR3 spans 14 residues. The V gene end was trimmed by 0 bases and the J gene end by 3 bases; junction bases not matched to a gene: 2. Here the CDR3 DNA reads TGCAGCGTTGAAGAACGGACAGGGGGCTACGAGCAGTACTTC. It translates to CSVEERTGGYEQYF.

The genes are TRBV5-1 and TRBJ2-1; maybe TRBD2 (5 bases). V shed 0 bases and J shed 0 bases, with 16 bases lying between them. Per the germline V gene, CDR1 is SGHRS and CDR2 is YFSETQ. The CDR3 has 18 residues. The CDR3 here is CASSLAGLAKYSYNEQFF. The CDR3 nucleotides read TGCGCCAGCAGCTTGGCGGGGTTAGCGAAATACTCCTACAATGAGCAGTTCTTC.

V usage is TRBV5-1 and J usage is TRBJ2-7; the match to TRBD1 covers 7 bases. From germline, CDR1 is SGHRS and CDR2 YFSETQ. The CDR3 has 14 residues. The J segment lost 9 bases and the V segment lost 0 bases, leaving 9 bases of the junction unmatched. DNA for the CDR3: TGCGCCAGCAGCTTGGCACAGGGGAATCGTGGGCAGTACTTC. Translation: CASSLAQGNRGQYF.

The chain links TRBV11-2 to TRBJ1-1, with 7 positions matching TRBD1. The CDR3 extends over 13 amino acids. V shed 8 bases, J shed 1 base, and the junction held 4 bases outside the gene matches. Germline V gene lookup returns CDR1 SGHAT and CDR2 FQNNGV. The CDR3 sequence is CASAGDRNTEAFF. The CDR3 region has the DNA TGTGCCAGCGCAGGGGACAGGAACACTGAAGCTTTCTTT. Using reference TRBV11-2 and TRBJ1-1 for the parts outside the CDR3, the full variable domain is EAGVAQSPRYKIIEKRQSVAFWCNPISGHATLYWYQQILGQGPKLLIQFQNNGVVDDSQLPKDRFSAERLKGVDSTLKIQPAKLEDSAVYLCASAGDRNTEAFFGQGTRLTVV.

The gene calls are TRBV23-1 and TRBJ2-7; 7 bases line up with TRBD1. TRBV23-1 is assigned to the ORF class and has an uncertain function. J gave up 2 bases and V 0 bases, and 7 bases lay outside the gene matches. This CDR3 region has 16 residues. CDR3 DNA sequence: TGCGCCAGCAGTCAATCACGACAGGGCGCAACCTACGAGCAGTACTTC. Encoded protein: CASSQSRQGATYEQYF.

The CDR3 sequence is CASSPSAGQAGTPLHF. In nucleotides, the CDR3 is TGTGCCAGCAGCCCGTCCGCCGGACAGGCAGGTACCCCCCTCCACTTT. The chain has TRBV5-4 and TRBJ1-6, with 7 positions matching TRBD1. V trimming: 4 bases; J trimming: 13 bases; junction bases outside the gene matches: 17. The CDR3 is made up of 16 amino acids. Germline V gene sequence: CDR1 SGHNT, CDR2 YYREEE (reference sequence).

The CDR3 DNA reads TGTGCCAGCAGCCCCGGGACTAGCGGGGGGGCGGAGACCCAGTACTTC. This sequence encodes CASSPGTSGGAETQYF. The rearrangement uses TRBV11-3 and TRBJ2-5; 16 nucleotides line up with TRBD2. This CDR3 contains 16 residues. The V and J ends lost 5 bases and 5 bases, in that order; junction bases with no gene match: 5. Germline values: CDR1 SGHNT, CDR2 YENEEA.

The CDR3 DNA reads as TGTGCCAGCAGTTTACGACTGCCTAACAATGAGCAGTTCTTC. Encoded protein: CASSLRLPNNEQFF. The chain links TRBV27 to TRBJ2-1; no clear D gene. Trimming pared 2 bases from V and 5 bases from J, leaving 10 bases between. This CDR3 is built from 14 residues. Germline V gives CDR1 MNHEY, CDR2 SMNVEV (reference sequence).

The rearrangement uses TRBV28 and TRBJ1-1, with no clear D. This CDR3 has 15 residues. Trimming left V 4 bases short and J 1 base short, with 13 bases between. Germline loops: CDR1 MDHEN, CDR2 SYDVKM. CDR3 DNA sequence: TGTGCCAGCAGTTCAACGAGTTTCTGGAACACTGAAGCTTTCTTT. Translated, it gives CASSSTSFWNTEAFF. Complete variable domain (other parts from reference TRBV28 and TRBJ1-1): DVKVTQSSRYLVKRTGEKVFLECVQDMDHENMFWYRQDPGLGLRLIYFSYDVKMKEKGDIPEGYSVSREKKERFSLILESASTNQTSMYLCASSSTSFWNTEAFFGQGTRLTVV.

The CDR3 coding sequence is TGTGCCAGCAGCCAAGAGGGCGGGGGGGCCTGGGCCAACGTCCTGACTTTC. Residues: CASSQEGGGAWANVLTF. J is TRBJ2-6 and V is TRBV4-2; 9 bases agree with TRBD2. Germline lookup yields CDR1 LGHNA and CDR2 YNFKEQ. This CDR3 comprises 17 residues. V shed 0 bases and J 5 bases; nucleotides not matched to a gene: 5.

V and J are TRBV11-2 and TRBJ1-1; a weak D match, TRBD1 (6 bases). V lost 3 bases, J lost 3 bases, and 17 bases lay in between. Germline V gene data show CDR1 as SGHAT and CDR2 as FQNNGV. The CDR3 is 16 residues long. The CDR3 DNA is TGTGCCAGCAGCTTTTTTGCAGGGAGGGGGGACACTGAAGCTTTCTTT. Protein: CASSFFAGRGDTEAFF.

The table lists this clone with a few counts. CDR3 nucleotide sequence: TGCGCCAGCAGCCAGGCATACAGGGCTTTTAATGAAAAACTGTTTTTT. Amino acids: CASSQAYRAFNEKLFF. V and J are TRBV4-3 and TRBJ1-4; TRBD1 might be the D (6 bases). This CDR3 contains 16 residues. The germline V gene has CDR1 LGHNA and CDR2 YSLEER. The V end lost 3 bases, the J end lost 4 bases, and 15 bases lay between the germline ends.

In this sample, this clone turned up a few times. V is TRBV6-5 and J is TRBJ1-1; the D gene is possibly TRBD1 (6 bases). V lost 2 bases to trimming and J lost 3 bases, with 7 bases between them. Germline V lookup: CDR1 MNHEY, CDR2 SVGAGI. The CDR3 loop spans 13 amino acids. CDR3 DNA: TGTGCCAGCAGTTACCAGGGGCACACTGAAGCTTTCTTT. It codes for CASSYQGHTEAFF.

The CDR3 loop reads CAWSPGENEQFF. The CDR3 DNA reads TGTGCCTGGAGCCCAGGGGAAAATGAGCAGTTCTTC. V is TRBV30 and J is TRBJ2-1, with TRBD1 as a possible D gene (6 bases). The CDR3 length is 12 residues. Trimming pared 3 bases from V and 7 bases from J, leaving 10 bases between. Germline V lookup: CDR1 GTSNPN, CDR2 SVGIG (reference sequence).

The rearrangement links TRBV6-6 to TRBJ2-3; D is uncertain. Germline CDR1 and CDR2: MNHNY and SVGAGI (reference sequence). Trimming took 6 bases from V and 4 from J, leaving 11 bases between them. This CDR3 contains 13 residues. DNA of the CDR3: TGTGCCAGCAGCGCTAGTTCCGCAGATACGCAGTATTTT. Translated: CASSASSADTQYF.

The chain carries TRBV11-1 and TRBJ2-7, with 7 nucleotides matching TRBD2. Germline values: CDR1 SGHAT, CDR2 FQDESV (reference sequence). J lost 5 bases, V lost 5 bases, and 12 bases had no gene match. The CDR3 runs to 15 residues. The CDR3 is CASSPRTSRRDEQYF. CDR3 sequence (DNA): TGTGCCAGCAGCCCGAGGACTAGTCGACGGGACGAGCAGTACTTC.

The genes are TRBV7-3 and TRBJ1-2; TRBD1 is a possible D gene (6 bases). The CDR3 extends over 14 amino acids. Germline-derived CDR1 and CDR2 are SGHTA and FQGTGA. Trimming pared 2 bases from V and 7 bases from J, leaving 14 bases between. CDR3 sequence reads: CASSLSLQGSGYTF. The CDR3 DNA is TGTGCCAGCAGCTTATCACTACAGGGCTCTGGCTACACCTTC.

The J gene is TRBJ1-2, the V gene TRBV28; no firm D call. With 3 bases removed from V and 7 bases from J, the gap between germline ends came to 15 bases. The germline V gene encodes CDR1 MDHEN and CDR2 SYDVKM. CDR3 length equals 14 residues. CDR3 protein: CASSFRGMVIGYTF. The CDR3 nucleotides are TGTGCCAGCAGTTTCCGGGGAATGGTCATTGGCTACACCTTC.

The table lists this clone with a few counts. The V call is TRBV27, the J call TRBJ1-2, with D unclear. In germline, CDR1 is MNHEY, CDR2 SMNVEV (reference sequence). V was cut by 4 bases and J by 4 bases, with 13 bases left in between. This CDR3 region has 14 residues. For the CDR3, the DNA is TGTGCCAGCAGTTCAACAAACAGCCTCTATGGCTACACCTTC. Its protein is CASSSTNSLYGYTF.

The V gene is TRBV7-8, the J gene TRBJ1-5, with TRBD1 identical over 8 bases. Trimming removed 3 bases from V and 0 bases from J; junction bases left unmatched: 1. The CDR3 covers 15 residues. Germline lookup yields CDR1 SGHVS and CDR2 FQNEAQ. CDR3 in DNA: TGTGCCAGCAGCTTCGGACAGGGTAGCAATCAGCCCCAGCATTTT. Translation gives CASSFGQGSNQPQHF.

The J gene is TRBJ1-1, the V gene TRBV29-1; no firm D call. The ends were cut back, 3 bases at V and 4 bases at J, with 9 bases in the middle. Per the germline V gene, CDR1 is SQVTM and CDR2 is ANQGSEA. This CDR3 is 12 amino acids long. CDR3: CSVDYSSTEAFF. The CDR3 region has the DNA TGCAGCGTTGACTACAGCAGCACTGAAGCTTTCTTT.

The chain recombines TRBV5-1 with TRBJ1-1; 12 bases match TRBD1. V gave up 4 bases and J gave up 6 bases; unmatched junction bases: 4. Germline V CDR1 and CDR2: SGHRS, YFSETQ. The CDR3 loop spans 14 amino acids. The CDR3 DNA sequence: TGCGCCAGCAGCCCGGGACAGGGGGCGGCTGAAGCTTTCTTT. Its protein product is CASSPGQGAAEAFF. The full variable domain, completed using reference TRBV5-1 and TRBJ1-1, is KAGVTQTPRYLIKTRGQQVTLSCSPISGHRSVSWYQQTPGQGLQFLFEYFSETQRNKGNFPGRFSGRQFSNSRSEMNVSTLELGDSALYLCASSPGQGAAEAFFGQGTRLTVV.

This chain connects TRBV29-1 to TRBJ1-2; D is unresolved. With 7 bases removed from V and 7 bases from J, the gap between germline ends came to 16 bases. The CDR3 length is 12 residues. CDR1 is SQVTM and CDR2 is ANQGSEA in the germline V gene. The CDR3 loop is CSEGGGSGGYTF. The CDR3 DNA reads TGCAGCGAGGGTGGAGGGTCGGGTGGCTACACCTTC. The full variable domain, in which reference TRBV29-1 and TRBJ1-2 provide the parts outside the CDR3, is SAVISQKPSRDICQRGTSLTIQCQVDSQVTMMFWYRQQPGQSLTLIATANQGSEATYESGFVIDKFPISRPNLTFSTLTVSNMSPEDSSIYLCSEGGGSGGYTFGSGTRLTVV.

Points on this clone: The sample contains more than one DNA sequence encoding this CDR3. The chain joins TRBV5-4 to TRBJ1-1, with D uncertain. V was shortened by 0 bases and J by 3 bases, with 6 bases between the two germline ends. Germline V lookup: CDR1 SGHNT, CDR2 YYREEE (reference sequence). This CDR3 is 13 amino acids long. The DNA for the CDR3 is TGTGCCAGCAGCTTGGGGGCTGACACTGAAGCTTTCTTT. This codes for CASSLGADTEAFF.